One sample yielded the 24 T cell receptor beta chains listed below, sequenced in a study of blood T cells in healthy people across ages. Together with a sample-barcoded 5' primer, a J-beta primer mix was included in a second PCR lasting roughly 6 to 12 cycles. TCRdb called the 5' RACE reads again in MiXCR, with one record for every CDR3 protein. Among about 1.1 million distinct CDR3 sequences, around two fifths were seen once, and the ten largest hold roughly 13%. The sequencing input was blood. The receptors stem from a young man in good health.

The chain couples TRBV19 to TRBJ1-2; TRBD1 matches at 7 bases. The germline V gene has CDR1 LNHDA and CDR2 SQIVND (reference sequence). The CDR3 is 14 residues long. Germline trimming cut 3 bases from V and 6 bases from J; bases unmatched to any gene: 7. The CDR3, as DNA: TGTGCCAGTAGTATCGGGACAGTGTATGATGGCTACACCTTC. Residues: CASSIGTVYDGYTF. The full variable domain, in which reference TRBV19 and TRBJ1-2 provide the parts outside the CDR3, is DGGITQSPKYLFRKEGQNVTLSCEQNLNHDAMYWYRQDPGQGLRLIYYSQIVNDFQKGDIAEGYSVSREKKESFPLTVTSAQKNPTAFYLCASSIGTVYDGYTFGSGTRLTVV.

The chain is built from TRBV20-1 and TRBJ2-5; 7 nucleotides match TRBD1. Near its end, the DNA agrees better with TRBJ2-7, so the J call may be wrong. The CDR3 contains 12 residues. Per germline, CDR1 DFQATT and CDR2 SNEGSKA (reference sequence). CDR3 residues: CSAIRDSYEQYF. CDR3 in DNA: TGCAGTGCAATAAGGGACAGTTACGAGCAGTACTTC.

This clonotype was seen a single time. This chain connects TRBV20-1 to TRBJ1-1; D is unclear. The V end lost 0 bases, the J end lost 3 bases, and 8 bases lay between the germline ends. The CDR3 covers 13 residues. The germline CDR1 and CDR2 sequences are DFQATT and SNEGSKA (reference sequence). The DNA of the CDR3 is TGCAGTGCTAGAGACCTGCTGGACACTGAAGCTTTCTTT. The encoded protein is CSARDLLDTEAFF.

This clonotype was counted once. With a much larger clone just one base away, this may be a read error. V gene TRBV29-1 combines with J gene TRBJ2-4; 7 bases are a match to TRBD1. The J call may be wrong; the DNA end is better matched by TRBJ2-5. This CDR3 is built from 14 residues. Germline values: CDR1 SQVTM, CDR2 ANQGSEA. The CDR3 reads CSVTFTGAGETQYF. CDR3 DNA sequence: TGCAGCGTTACTTTCACAGGGGCAGGCGAGACCCAGTACTTC.

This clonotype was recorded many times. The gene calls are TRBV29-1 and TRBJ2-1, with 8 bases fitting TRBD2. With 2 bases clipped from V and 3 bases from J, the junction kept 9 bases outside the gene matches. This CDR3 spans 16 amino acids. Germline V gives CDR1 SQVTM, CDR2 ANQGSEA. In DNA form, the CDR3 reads TGCAGCGTTGAAACTCCGAAGCGGGGGAACTACAATGAGCAGTTCTTC. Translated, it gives CSVETPKRGNYNEQFF.

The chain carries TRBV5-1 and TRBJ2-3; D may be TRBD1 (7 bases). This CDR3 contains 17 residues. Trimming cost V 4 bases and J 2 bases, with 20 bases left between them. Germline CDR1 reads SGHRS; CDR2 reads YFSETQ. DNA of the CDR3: TGCGCCAGCAGCCGGGCGGGACAGATGTCCTCCACAGATACGCAGTATTTT. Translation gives CASSRAGQMSSTDTQYF.

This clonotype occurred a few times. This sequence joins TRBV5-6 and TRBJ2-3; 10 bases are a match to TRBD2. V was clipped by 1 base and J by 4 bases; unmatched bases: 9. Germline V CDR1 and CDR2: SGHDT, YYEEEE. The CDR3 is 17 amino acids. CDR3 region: CASSLLKLAGYADTQYF. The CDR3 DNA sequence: TGTGCCAGCAGCTTGCTAAAACTAGCGGGGTACGCAGATACGCAGTATTTT.

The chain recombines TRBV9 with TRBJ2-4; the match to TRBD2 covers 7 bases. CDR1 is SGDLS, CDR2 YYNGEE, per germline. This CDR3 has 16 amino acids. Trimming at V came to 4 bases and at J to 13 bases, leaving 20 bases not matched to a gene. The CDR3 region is CASSIAGTNLYNEQYF. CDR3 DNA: TGTGCCAGCAGCATTGCCGGGACTAACCTTTACAATGAGCAGTACTTC.

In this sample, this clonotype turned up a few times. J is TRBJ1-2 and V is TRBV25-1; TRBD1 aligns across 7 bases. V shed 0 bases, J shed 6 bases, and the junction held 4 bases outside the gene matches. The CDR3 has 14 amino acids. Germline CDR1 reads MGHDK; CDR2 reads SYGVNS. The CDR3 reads CASSEYDRDHGYTF. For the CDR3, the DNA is TGTGCCAGCAGTGAATACGACAGGGATCATGGCTACACCTTC.

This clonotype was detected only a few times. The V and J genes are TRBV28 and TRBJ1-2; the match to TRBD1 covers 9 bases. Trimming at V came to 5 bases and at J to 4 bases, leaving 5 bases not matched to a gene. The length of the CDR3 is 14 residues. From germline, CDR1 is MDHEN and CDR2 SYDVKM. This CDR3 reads CASSRDRDGYGYTF. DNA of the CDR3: TGTGCCAGCAGTAGGGACAGGGATGGCTATGGCTACACCTTC.

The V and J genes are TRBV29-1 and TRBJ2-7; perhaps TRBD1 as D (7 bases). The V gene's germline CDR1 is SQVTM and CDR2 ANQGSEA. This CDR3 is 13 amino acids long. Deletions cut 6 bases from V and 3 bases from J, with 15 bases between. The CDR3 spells CSVSQGRNYEQYF. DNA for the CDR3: TGCAGCGTGTCACAGGGGAGGAACTACGAGCAGTACTTC.

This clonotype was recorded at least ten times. The CDR3 DNA is TGCAGTGCCCCGGACGGGAACACTGAAGCTTTCTTT. Protein product: CSAPDGNTEAFF. This chain joins TRBV20-1 and TRBJ1-1; D gene ambiguous. CDR3 length: 12 amino acids. The germline V gene encodes CDR1 DFQATT and CDR2 SNEGSKA (reference sequence). Trimming stripped 6 bases from V and 1 base from J, with 9 bases between.

CDR3 bases: TGCAGTGCTAGGGCCCACGGGGGGGGGATAAGCACAGATACGCAGTATTTT. Translating it yields CSARAHGGGISTDTQYF. The chain combines TRBV20-1 with TRBJ2-3, with 8 nucleotides matching TRBD2. V dropped 3 bases and J dropped 0; count of bases not matched to a gene: 11. Germline V gene sequence: CDR1 DFQATT, CDR2 SNEGSKA (reference sequence). The CDR3 spans 17 residues.

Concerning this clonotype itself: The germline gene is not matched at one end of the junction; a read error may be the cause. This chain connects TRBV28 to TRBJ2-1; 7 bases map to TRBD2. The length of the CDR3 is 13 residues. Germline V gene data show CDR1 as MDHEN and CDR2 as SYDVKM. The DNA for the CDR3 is TGTGCCAGCAGTTTTGCTAGCGGCAATAAGCAGTTCTTC. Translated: CASSFASGNKQFF.

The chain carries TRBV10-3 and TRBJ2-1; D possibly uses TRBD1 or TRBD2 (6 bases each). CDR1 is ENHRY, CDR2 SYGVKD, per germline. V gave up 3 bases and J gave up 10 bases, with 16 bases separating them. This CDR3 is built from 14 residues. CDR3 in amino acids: CAISDAGRGPEQFF. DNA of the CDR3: TGTGCCATCAGTGATGCGGGCCGGGGGCCAGAGCAGTTCTTC.

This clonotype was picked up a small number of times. The DNA of the CDR3 is TGTGCCAGCAGAAAACCATCCTCGGGGGGTACGGGCTACACCTTC. This gives the protein CASRKPSSGGTGYTF. The chain uses TRBV6-5 and TRBJ1-2; TRBD1 might be the D (5 bases). CDR1 is MNHEY and CDR2 is SVGAGI in the germline V gene. V lost 6 bases, J lost 8 bases, and 22 bases lay in between. The CDR3 contains 15 residues.

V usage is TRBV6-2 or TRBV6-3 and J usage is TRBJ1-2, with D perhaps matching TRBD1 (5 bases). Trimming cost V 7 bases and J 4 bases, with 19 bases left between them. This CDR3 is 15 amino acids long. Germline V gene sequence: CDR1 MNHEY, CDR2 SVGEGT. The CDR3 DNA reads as TGTGCCAGCACCCTGGGACCCCAAGAAACCTATGGCTACACCTTC. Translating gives CASTLGPQETYGYTF.

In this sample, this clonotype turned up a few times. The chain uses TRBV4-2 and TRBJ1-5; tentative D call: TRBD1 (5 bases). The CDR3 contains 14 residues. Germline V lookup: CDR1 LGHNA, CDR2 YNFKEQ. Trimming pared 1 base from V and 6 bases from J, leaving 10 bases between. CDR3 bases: TGTGCCAGCAGCCAAGCGGGGCAGTTTCAGCCCCAGCATTTT. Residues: CASSQAGQFQPQHF.

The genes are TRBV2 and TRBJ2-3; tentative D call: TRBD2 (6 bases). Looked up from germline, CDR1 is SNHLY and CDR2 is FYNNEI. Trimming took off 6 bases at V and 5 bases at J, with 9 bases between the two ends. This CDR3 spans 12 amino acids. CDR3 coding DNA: TGTGCCAGCAGGGAGGAGGGAGATACGCAGTATTTT. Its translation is CASREEGDTQYF. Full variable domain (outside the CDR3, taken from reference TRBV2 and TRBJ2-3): EPEVTQTPSHQVTQMGQEVILRCVPISNHLYFYWYRQILGQKVEFLVSFYNNEISEKSEIFDDQFSVERPDGSNFTLKIRSTKLEDSAMYFCASREEGDTQYFGPGTRLTVL.

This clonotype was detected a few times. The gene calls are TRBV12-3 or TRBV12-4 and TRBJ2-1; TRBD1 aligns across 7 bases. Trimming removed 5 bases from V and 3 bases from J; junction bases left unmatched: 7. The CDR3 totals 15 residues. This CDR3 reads CASSPSDRRYNEQFF. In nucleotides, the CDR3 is TGTGCCAGCAGTCCGTCGGACAGGCGCTACAATGAGCAGTTCTTC.

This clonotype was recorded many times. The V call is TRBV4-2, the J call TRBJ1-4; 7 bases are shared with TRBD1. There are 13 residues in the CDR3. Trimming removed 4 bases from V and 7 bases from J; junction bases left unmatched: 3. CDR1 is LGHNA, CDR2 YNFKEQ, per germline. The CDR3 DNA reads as TGTGCCAGCAGCCTGACAGGGAGTGAAAAACTGTTTTTT. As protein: CASSLTGSEKLFF.

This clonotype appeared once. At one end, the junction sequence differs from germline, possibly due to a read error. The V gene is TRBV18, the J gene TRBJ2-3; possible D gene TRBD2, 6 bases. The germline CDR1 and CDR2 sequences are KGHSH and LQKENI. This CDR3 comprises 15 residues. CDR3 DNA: TGTGCCAGCTCGCCCTACGGGGGACTCACAGAGACGCAGTATTTT. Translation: CASSPYGGLTETQYF.

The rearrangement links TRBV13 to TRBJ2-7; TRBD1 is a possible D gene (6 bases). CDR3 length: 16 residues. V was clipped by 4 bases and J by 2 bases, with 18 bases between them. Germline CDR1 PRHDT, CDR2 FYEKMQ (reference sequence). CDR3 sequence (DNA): TGTGCCAGCAGCTACTCCGCCGGGACACAAACCTACGAGCAGTACTTC. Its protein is CASSYSAGTQTYEQYF.

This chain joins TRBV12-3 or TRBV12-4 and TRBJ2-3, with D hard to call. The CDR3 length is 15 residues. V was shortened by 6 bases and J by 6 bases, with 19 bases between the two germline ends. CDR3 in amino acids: CASRRLVEGLDTQYF. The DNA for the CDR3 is TGTGCCAGCAGGCGACTGGTGGAAGGTTTGGATACGCAGTATTTT.